The 14 T cell receptor beta chains listed next were all sequenced from one sample in a study of cytomegalovirus exposure and HLA in healthy donors. The PCR contained 60 Vbeta and 13 Jbeta primers. Clones were read by immunoSEQ multiplex PCR, and TCRdb kept only the in-frame ones, dropping some. The data show about 160,000 clones, just over 75% seen once. Sequencing used PBMCs. All receptors derive from a woman between 40 and 55 years old in good health and CMV-seronegative.

This chain connects TRBV2 to TRBJ2-5, with TRBD2 matching over 13 bases. With 5 bases clipped from V and 4 bases from J, the junction kept 4 bases outside the gene matches. The V gene's germline CDR1 is SNHLY and CDR2 FYNNEI. This CDR3 is built from 15 residues. CDR3 bases: TGTGCCAGCAGTAGGACTAGCGGGAGAGCAGAGACCCAGTACTTC. It specifies CASSRTSGRAETQYF.

The chain combines TRBV5-1 with TRBJ2-3; the D gene is possibly TRBD2 (5 bases). This CDR3 has 15 amino acids. The germline CDR1 and CDR2 sequences are SGHRS and YFSETQ. V was pared by 4 bases and J by 1 base, with 13 bases between. CDR3 region: CASSPGAGGTDTQYF. The CDR3 DNA follows: TGCGCCAGCAGCCCCGGTGCCGGGGGCACAGATACGCAGTATTTT.

This clone was counted once. The chain links TRBV19 to TRBJ1-5, with TRBD1 as a possible D gene (5 bases). CDR1 is LNHDA, CDR2 SQIVND, per germline (reference sequence). Trimming left V 6 bases short and J 5 bases short, with 11 bases between. The CDR3 spans 13 residues. The CDR3 loop reads CASRAGGDQPQHF. DNA of the CDR3: TGTGCCAGTAGGGCCGGGGGGGATCAGCCCCAGCATTTT.

The J gene is TRBJ1-5, the V gene TRBV27, with TRBD1 identical over 9 bases. The CDR3 totals 16 residues. The germline V gene encodes CDR1 MNHEY and CDR2 SMNVEV (reference sequence). V lost 6 bases to trimming and J lost 1 base; unmatched junction nucleotides: 7. The DNA for the CDR3 is TGTGCCAGCAGGTCGACAGGGGGAGGGAGCAATCAGCCCCAGCATTTT. As protein: CASRSTGGGSNQPQHF.

This rearrangement joins TRBV7-9 to TRBJ1-2, with a tentative D call TRBD1 (5 bases). The CDR3 runs to 16 residues. The V gene's germline CDR1 is SEHNR and CDR2 FQNEAQ (reference sequence). V lost 1 base and J lost 3, with 15 bases in between. CDR3 loop: CASSLDLAGLDYGYTF. The CDR3, as DNA: TGTGCCAGCAGCTTAGATTTAGCAGGGCTGGACTATGGCTACACCTTC.

V usage is TRBV28 and J usage is TRBJ1-1, with TRBD1 matching over 9 bases. The CDR3 has 16 residues. Per the germline V gene, CDR1 is MDHEN and CDR2 is SYDVKM. J was trimmed by 5 bases and V by 4 bases; bases with no gene match: 11. The CDR3 DNA follows: TGTGCCAGCAGTTCCCCCACAGGGGGCGCGGGAACTGAAGCTTTCTTT. It translates to CASSSPTGGAGTEAFF.

This clone was seen only once. The genes are TRBV6-6 and TRBJ2-7; 11 bases map to TRBD2. Germline V gives CDR1 MNHNY, CDR2 SVGAGI (reference sequence). This CDR3 is built from 13 residues. Unmatched junction bases numbered 3, after V lost 5 bases and J lost 6 bases. The CDR3 DNA follows: TGTGCCAGCAGTGGGACTAGCGGTAGCGAGCAGTACTTC. Translated: CASSGTSGSEQYF.

This clone has just one count. CDR3 protein: CASSEQRGSYNEQFF. The CDR3 DNA reads TGTGCCAGCAGTGAACAACGCGGCTCCTACAATGAGCAGTTCTTC. V gene TRBV2 combines with J gene TRBJ2-1; D ambiguous. This CDR3 is 15 amino acids long. V lost 2 bases and J 0 bases, leaving 8 bases between the germline ends. Germline values: CDR1 SNHLY, CDR2 FYNNEI. Variable domain in full (rest from reference TRBV2 and TRBJ2-1): EPEVTQTPSHQVTQMGQEVILRCVPISNHLYFYWYRQILGQKVEFLVSFYNNEISEKSEIFDDQFSVERPDGSNFTLKIRSTKLEDSAMYFCASSEQRGSYNEQFFGPGTRLTVL.

This chain joins TRBV7-9 and TRBJ1-5; D is unclear. The CDR3 extends over 10 amino acids. Germline V CDR1 and CDR2: SEHNR, FQNEAQ (reference sequence). Trimming cost V 4 bases and J 10 bases, with 5 bases left between them. CDR3 DNA: TGTGCCAGCAGCTCCCTTCCCCAGCATTTT. This sequence encodes CASSSLPQHF. The full variable domain, completed using reference TRBV7-9 and TRBJ1-5, is DTGVSQNPRHKITKRGQNVTFRCDPISEHNRLYWYRQTLGQGPEFLTYFQNEAQLEKSRLLSDRFSAERPKGSFSTLEIQRTEQGDSAMYLCASSSLPQHFGDGTRLSIL.

As for this clone: The sample contains more than one DNA sequence encoding this CDR3. This chain connects TRBV5-1 to TRBJ1-4; tentative D call: TRBD1 (5 bases). Germline V gene lookup returns CDR1 SGHRS and CDR2 YFSETQ. The CDR3 consists of 13 residues. V was cut by 0 bases and J by 7 bases, with 7 bases left in between. The CDR3 here is CASSLVGGEKLFF. CDR3 nucleotides: TGCGCCAGCAGCTTGGTGGGGGGTGAAAAACTGTTTTTT.

The chain recombines TRBV28 with TRBJ2-7; D gene ambiguous. V lost 6 bases, J lost 1 base, and 16 bases lay in between. Germline values: CDR1 MDHEN, CDR2 SYDVKM. This CDR3 is 15 amino acids long. The chain's CDR3 is CASSTGAGGSYEQYF. The CDR3 DNA is TGTGCCAGCAGCACTGGAGCTGGTGGGTCCTACGAGCAGTACTTC.

The chain has TRBV25-1 and TRBJ1-1, with D perhaps matching TRBD1 (5 bases). This CDR3 has 15 amino acids. V lost 6 bases, J lost 0 bases, and 14 bases lay in between. The germline gives CDR1 MGHDK, CDR2 SYGVNS. CDR3 in amino acids: CASSDGGVMNTEAFF. The CDR3 region has the DNA TGTGCCAGCAGCGACGGGGGTGTCATGAACACTGAAGCTTTCTTT.

The chain recombines TRBV6-1 with TRBJ1-1, with D unresolved. The V end lost 5 bases, the J end lost 7 bases, and 5 bases lay between the germline ends. CDR1 is MNHNS and CDR2 is SASEGT in the germline V gene. This CDR3 has 10 residues. The CDR3 nucleotides are TGTGCCAGCAGTCTCCTTGAAGCTTTCTTT. This encodes CASSLLEAFF.

The chain employs TRBV30 and TRBJ2-7; no definite D call. CDR1 is GTSNPN and CDR2 is SVGIG in the germline V gene (reference sequence). V lost 0 bases, J lost 8 bases, and 14 bases lay in between. This CDR3 region has 13 residues. The CDR3 nucleotides are TGTGCCTGGAGTGTCACAGACGGCCATCAGCAGTACTTC. Translated, it gives CAWSVTDGHQQYF.